These 24 T cell receptor beta chains originate from one sample sequenced in a study of T cell clonality in common variable immunodeficiency. These receptors lack a known antigen. Only in-frame clones appear in the TCRdb table, and some are missing; sequencing was by immunoSEQ multiplex PCR. The repertoire table contains some 15,000 clones. Whole-study findings and limits: Reportedly, TCR beta sequences from common variable immunodeficiency showed fewer deletions and N-nucleotide insertions.

What was sequenced was peripheral blood mononuclear cells. Receptors were obtained from a human donor with common variable immunodeficiency.

Points on this clone: The read is 3 residues too short to cover the CDR3 end, so that end is filled in from the germline J gene. This chain uses TRBV5-4 with TRBJ1-1; D gene ambiguous. The CDR3 is 14 residues long. The germline V gene has CDR1 SGHNT and CDR2 YYREEE (reference sequence). V was shortened by 4 bases and J by 2 bases, with 12 bases between the two germline ends. CDR3 residues: CASSLAALNTEAFF. The CDR3 bases that were read are TGTGCCAGCAGCCTCGCGGCTCTAAACACTGAA. Variable domain in full (rest from reference TRBV5-4 and TRBJ1-1): ETGVTQSPTHLIKTRGQQVTLRCSSQSGHNTVSWYQQALGQGPQFIFQYYREEENGRGNFPPRFSGLQFPNYSSELNVNALELDDSALYLCASSLAALNTEAFFGQGTRLTVV.

In regard to this clone: With the read ending 3 residues before the CDR3 end, the germline J gene is used to fill in that end. The chain joins TRBV7-2 to TRBJ2-7; TRBD2 agrees at 8 bases. The length of the CDR3 is 13 residues. CDR1 is SGHTA and CDR2 is FQGNSA in the germline V gene. J gave up 4 bases and V 1 base, and 0 bases lay outside the gene matches. The sequenced CDR3 bases are TGTGCCAGCAGCTTAGGACTAGCGTACGAG. Translated, it gives CASSLGLAYE. In full, the CDR3 is CASSLGLAYEQYF.

A remark on this clone: Sequencing ends 3 residues short of the CDR3 end; the germline J gene provides the rest. The V and J genes are TRBV29-1 and TRBJ2-2; 10 bases fit TRBD2. CDR1 and CDR2 (germline): SQVTM, ANQGSEA. The trim removed 4 bases at V and 5 bases at J, leaving 10 bases unmatched. The CDR3 runs to 16 residues. The CDR3 loop reads CSVAKLAGVGTGELFF. The CDR3 DNA, read in part, is TGCAGCGTTGCTAAGCTAGCGGGAGTTGGGACCGGGGAG.

A remark on this clone: The sequenced fragment ends 3 residues before the CDR3 boundary, so the rest is inferred from the germline J gene. The V and J genes are TRBV30 and TRBJ2-7; 7 positions match TRBD2. The CDR3 contains 14 residues. Per germline, CDR1 GTSNPN and CDR2 SVGIG (reference sequence). With V trimmed by 3 bases and J by 4 bases, 9 bases remained unmatched. The chain's CDR3 is CAWRQKTSSYEQYF. The CDR3 DNA, read in part, is TGTGCCTGGAGACAAAAGACTAGCAGTTACGAG.

In terms of frequency, this clone is medium-sized. The read halts 3 residues ahead of the CDR3 end, with the missing end drawn from the germline J gene. The chain has TRBV29-1 and TRBJ2-1; 9 positions agree with TRBD2. J gave up 4 bases and V 8 bases, and 9 bases lay outside the gene matches. The germline gives CDR1 SQVTM, CDR2 ANQGSEA. The CDR3 contains 14 residues. This chain's CDR3 is CSFGLAGAYNEQFF. Partial CDR3 DNA: TGCAGCTTTGGGTTAGCGGGAGCTTACAATGAG.

Incomplete CDR3 DNA: TGCAGTGCTAACCCCCAGATCACAGATACG. It codes for CSANPQITDT. The CDR3 in full is CSANPQITDTQYF. The chain joins TRBV20-1 to TRBJ2-3, with unresolved D. Read coverage stops 3 residues before the CDR3 terminus; the germline J gene supplies the remainder. Deletions cut 4 bases from V and 2 bases from J, with 10 bases between. Germline V gene data show CDR1 as DFQATT and CDR2 as SNEGSKA (reference sequence). The CDR3 runs 13 residues.

As for this clone: The sequence runs out 3 residues before the end of the CDR3; the remainder is reconstructed from the germline J gene. The chain uses TRBV29-1 and TRBJ1-4; 8 bases are shared with TRBD1. Germline V gene sequence: CDR1 SQVTM, CDR2 ANQGSEA. The CDR3 runs 15 residues. V was clipped by 2 bases and J by 8 bases; unmatched bases: 10. Partial CDR3 DNA: TGCAGCGTTGAATCCCCTCAGGGGGCGGGAGAAAAA. Amino acid sequence: CSVESPQGAGEK. The full CDR3 protein reads CSVESPQGAGEKLFF.

By frequency, this clone registers medium-sized (0.01 to 0.1%). The read terminates 3 residues before the CDR3 end, so the remaining end is supplied by the germline J gene. This chain joins TRBV7-3 and TRBJ2-2; D not resolved. Trimming took off 3 bases at V and 7 bases at J, with 9 bases between the two ends. The CDR3 length is 13 residues. Germline V gene data show CDR1 as SGHTA and CDR2 as FQGTGA. The CDR3 DNA, read in part, is TGTGCCAGCAGCTTCCCCCCCATCGGGGAG. As protein: CASSFPPIGE. The entire CDR3 protein is CASSFPPIGELFF.

Regarding this clone: The read ends 3 residues shy of where the CDR3 ends; the end is completed using the germline J gene. The rearrangement joins TRBV5-1 to TRBJ2-5; the match to TRBD2 covers 12 bases. The CDR3 is 17 amino acids. Trimming took 3 bases from V and 4 from J; bases not matched to a gene: 10. Germline values: CDR1 SGHRS, CDR2 YFSETQ. CDR3 DNA, as far as it was read: TGCGCCAGCAGCTCCGGATTCCTAGCGGGGGGGGGAGAGACC. It encodes CASSSGFLAGGGET. The CDR3, in full, reads CASSSGFLAGGGETQYF.

Concerning this clone: The read finishes 3 residues shy of the CDR3 end, and the germline J gene is used to complete it. The J gene is TRBJ2-7, the V gene TRBV20-1; TRBD2 agrees at 8 bases. V lost 3 bases, J lost 5 bases, and 6 bases stayed unmatched. Germline CDR1 and CDR2: DFQATT and SNEGSKA (reference sequence). The CDR3 runs 13 residues. CDR3 amino acids: CSARSGSSDEQYF. The part of the CDR3 DNA that was read is TGCAGTGCTAGGAGCGGGAGTAGCGACGAG.

Judged by frequency, this clone is medium-sized (0.01 to 0.1%). At one end the junction does not follow the germline gene, possibly because of a read error. The read is 3 residues too short to cover the CDR3 end, so that end is filled in from the germline J gene. The chain employs TRBV19 and TRBJ2-3; TRBD2 matches at 9 bases. The CDR3 runs to 16 residues. The germline V gene encodes CDR1 LNHDA and CDR2 SQIVND (reference sequence). The chain's CDR3 is CASSIRSGTSRDTQYF. CDR3 bases read: TGTGCCAGTAGTATACGGAGCGGGACTAGCAGAGATACG.

Concerning this clone itself: The missing CDR3 end, 3 residues past where the read stops, is filled in from the germline J gene. V usage is TRBV5-5 and J usage is TRBJ1-1; the D is unclear. Trimming cost V 4 bases and J 2 bases, with 12 bases left between them. The V gene's germline CDR1 is SGHKS and CDR2 YYEKEE (reference sequence). This CDR3 region has 14 residues. The CDR3 sequence: CASSPQTYNTEAFF. The CDR3 bases that were read are TGTGCCAGCAGCCCTCAAACTTATAACACTGAA.

For this clone: The CDR3 goes on 3 residues after the read ends, and that part is filled in from the germline J gene. V usage is TRBV10-3 and J usage is TRBJ2-7, with 12 bases aligning to TRBD2. V was pared by 10 bases and J by 4 bases, with 5 bases of the junction left unmatched. The CDR3 spans 13 residues. CDR1 ENHRY and CDR2 SYGVKD come from the germline V gene. The CDR3 DNA, read in part, is TGTGCCACCCTGACTAGCGGGGGTTACGAG. It encodes CATLTSGGYE. The CDR3 in its entirety is CATLTSGGYEQYF.

As concerns this clone: The read comes to an end 3 residues before the CDR3 does, leaving the germline J gene to fill in the end. The chain carries TRBV30 and TRBJ2-1; TRBD2 matches at 8 bases. V lost 4 bases to trimming and J lost 7 bases; unmatched junction nucleotides: 12. The CDR3 totals 15 residues. The germline V gene encodes CDR1 GTSNPN and CDR2 SVGIG (reference sequence). Incomplete CDR3 DNA: TGTGCCTGGAATCTTGGACTAGCCTCTGGAAATGAG. Encoded protein: CAWNLGLASGNE. The whole CDR3 protein reads CAWNLGLASGNEQFF.

The CDR3 loop reads CAWRSQLYNSPLHF. The CDR3 bases that were read are TGTGCCTGGAGATCACAGTTATATAATTCACCC. The chain recombines TRBV30 with TRBJ1-6; no definite D call. The CDR3 end falls 3 residues outside the read, so it is completed with the germline J gene. The CDR3 spans 14 residues. Germline V gene sequence: CDR1 GTSNPN, CDR2 SVGIG (reference sequence). Trimming removed 3 bases from V and 4 bases from J, with 10 bases in between.

About this clone: The CDR3 end is not reached by the read, which stops 3 residues before it; the germline J gene fills it in. This chain joins TRBV15 and TRBJ2-6; D is possibly TRBD2 (6 bases). Trimming removed 3 bases at V and 0 bases at J, with 9 bases between. The CDR3 is 16 residues long. Germline assignment: CDR1 LNHNV and CDR2 YYDKDF (reference sequence). The CDR3 loop is CATSRGLDSGANVLTF. The DNA read from the CDR3 is TGTGCCACCAGCAGGGGACTGGACTCTGGGGCCAACGTC.

By frequency, this clone registers medium-sized (0.01 to 0.1%). Read data end 3 residues before the CDR3 end; the end is taken from the germline J gene. V and J are TRBV29-1 and TRBJ1-2, with 8 bases that match TRBD1. The junction had 13 bases not matched to a gene; V was cut back by 4 bases and J by 0 bases. The CDR3 is made up of 17 amino acids. The germline CDR1 and CDR2 sequences are SQVTM and ANQGSEA. The part of the CDR3 DNA that was read is TGCAGCGTTGGGACAGGGTGGGAAGGAGAAGCTAACTATGGC. Its protein is CSVGTGWEGEANYG. The whole CDR3 sequence is CSVGTGWEGEANYGYTF. The variable domain in full, with the rest retrieved from reference TRBV29-1 and TRBJ1-2, is SAVISQKPSRDICQRGTSLTIQCQVDSQVTMMFWYRQQPGQSLTLIATANQGSEATYESGFVIDKFPISRPNLTFSTLTVSNMSPEDSSIYLCSVGTGWEGEANYGYTFGSGTRLTVV.

The covered CDR3 bases are TGCGCCAGCAGCTCCCCTAGCGGCCCCCAAGAGACC. Protein product: CASSSPSGPQET. The whole CDR3 protein reads CASSSPSGPQETQYF. The genes are TRBV5-1 and TRBJ2-5; 7 nucleotides align to TRBD2. The read ends 3 residues early relative to the CDR3; the germline J gene fills the gap. The trim removed 3 bases at V and 1 base at J, leaving 6 bases unmatched. This CDR3 region has 15 residues. Germline V gives CDR1 SGHRS, CDR2 YFSETQ. The whole variable domain, remainder taken from reference TRBV5-1 and TRBJ2-5, is KAGVTQTPRYLIKTRGQQVTLSCSPISGHRSVSWYQQTPGQGLQFLFEYFSETQRNKGNFPGRFSGRQFSNSRSEMNVSTLELGDSALYLCASSSPSGPQETQYFGPGTRLLVL.

Concerning this clone: The CDR3 end lies 3 residues beyond the end of the read and is filled in from the germline J gene. J is TRBJ2-1 and V is TRBV6-2 or TRBV6-3; 7 bases are shared with TRBD1. CDR1 is MNHEY and CDR2 is SVGEGT in the germline V gene. The J segment lost 4 bases and the V segment lost 1 base, leaving 4 bases of the junction unmatched. There are 15 residues in the CDR3. CDR3 bases read: TGTGCCAGCAGTTACTTGTCGGGACAGTACAATGAG. This encodes CASSYLSGQYNE. The entire CDR3 protein is CASSYLSGQYNEQFF.

Concerning this clone: The read terminates 3 residues ahead of where the CDR3 ends, so the germline J gene completes it. This chain links TRBV9 with TRBJ1-3; no clear D gene. Trimming cost V 0 bases and J 4 bases, with 17 bases left between them. The germline gives CDR1 SGDLS, CDR2 YYNGEE. The CDR3 length is 17 residues. CDR3 DNA (partial): TGTGCCAGCAGCGTAGGCCAGTCCCAACTAATGGGAAACACC. Amino acid sequence: CASSVGQSQLMGNT. The full CDR3 sequence reads CASSVGQSQLMGNTIYF.

On this clone: The CDR3 end falls 3 residues outside the read, so it is completed with the germline J gene. This rearrangement joins TRBV7-3 to TRBJ2-3; tentative D call: TRBD2 (6 bases). Germline CDR1 SGHTA, CDR2 FQGTGA. The CDR3 has 16 amino acids. With 3 bases removed from V and 0 bases from J, the gap between germline ends came to 13 bases. The CDR3 sequence is CASSFDLAASTDTQYF. The sequenced CDR3 bases are TGTGCCAGCAGCTTCGACTTAGCGGCTAGCACAGATACG.

Points on this clone: Read sequence stops 3 residues before the CDR3 end, and the germline J gene provides the missing end. The V call is TRBV19, the J call TRBJ2-1; 11 nucleotides line up with TRBD1. Trimming removed 5 bases from V and 8 bases from J; junction bases left unmatched: 14. Germline V gene lookup returns CDR1 LNHDA and CDR2 SQIVND (reference sequence). CDR3 length: 17 residues. The covered CDR3 bases are TGTGCCAGTAGTCAGCCCCGGGACAGGGGGTTTCTTGATGAG. Its translation is CASSQPRDRGFLDE. The whole CDR3 is CASSQPRDRGFLDEQFF. The entire variable domain, with the rest obtained from reference TRBV19 and TRBJ2-1, is as follows: DGGITQSPKYLFRKEGQNVTLSCEQNLNHDAMYWYRQDPGQGLRLIYYSQIVNDFQKGDIAEGYSVSREKKESFPLTVTSAQKNPTAFYLCASSQPRDRGFLDEQFFGPGTRLTVL.

Worth noting for this clone: The read is 3 residues too short to cover the CDR3 end, so that end is filled in from the germline J gene. V usage is TRBV19 and J usage is TRBJ2-5; no clear D. In germline, CDR1 is LNHDA, CDR2 SQIVND (reference sequence). The CDR3 consists of 11 residues. The V end lost 6 bases, the J end lost 5 bases, and 7 bases lay between the germline ends. Incomplete CDR3 DNA: TGTGCCAGTAGCCAGAGGGAGACC. It yields the protein CASSQRET. The entire CDR3 protein reads CASSQRETQYF.

Turning to this clone: The CDR3 extends 3 residues past the end of the read, so its final part is completed from the germline J gene. V is TRBV7-8 and J is TRBJ2-2, with unresolved D. The CDR3 sequence is 15 residues long. In germline, CDR1 is SGHVS, CDR2 FQNEAQ. Trimming cost V 1 base and J 3 bases, with 9 bases left between them. The chain's CDR3 is CASSLVGSDTGELFF. Partial CDR3 DNA: TGTGCCAGCAGCTTAGTGGGCTCGGACACCGGGGAG.